Each of the 25 T cell receptor beta chains below was sequenced from the same sample in a study of OX40 agonist ivuxolimab in advanced cancers. The assay was immunoSEQ multiplex PCR, and TCRdb's table has in-frame clones only and misses some. The sample has some 60,000 clones, over 75% seen once. This sample comprised CD4+ or CD8+ T cells sorted from blood, obtained in a trial of the OX40 agonist ivuxolimab. All receptors derive from an adult with an advanced solid tumor such as melanoma, head and neck, liver or kidney cancer.

The J gene is TRBJ1-6, the V gene TRBV5-4, with no clear D. Trimming left V 2 bases short and J 9 bases short, with 21 bases between. The CDR3 has 17 amino acids. Germline assignment: CDR1 SGHNT and CDR2 YYREEE (reference sequence). The CDR3 region is CASSLGITRGSGSPLHF. In nucleotides, the CDR3 is TGTGCCAGCAGCTTAGGGATAACGCGGGGATCTGGTTCACCCCTCCACTTT.

This clone was detected once. This chain joins TRBV6-5 and TRBJ2-1; TRBD1 matches at 8 bases. The germline gives CDR1 MNHEY, CDR2 SVGAGI. There are 14 residues in the CDR3. After removal of 5 bases from V and 5 bases from J, the junction contained 5 bases not matched to a gene. The CDR3, as DNA: TGTGCCAGCAGTACCTGGGACAGGAACAATGAGCAGTTCTTC. This translates into CASSTWDRNNEQFF.

The chain carries TRBV7-1 and TRBJ2-5; no definite D call. TRBV7-1 is an ORF, and what it does is uncertain. V was clipped by 4 bases and J by 4 bases, with 10 bases between them. The CDR3 consists of 13 residues. CDR3 amino acids: CASSFRPGETQYF. The CDR3 nucleotides read TGTGCCAGCAGCTTCCGCCCGGGAGAGACCCAGTACTTC.

The V gene is TRBV7-2, the J gene TRBJ1-1; weak D call: TRBD1 (6 bases). The CDR3 is 13 residues long. The germline gives CDR1 SGHTA, CDR2 FQGNSA. Trimming shortened V by 2 bases and J by 3 bases, and 7 bases separated the two germline ends. Here the CDR3 reads CASSLSGDTEAFF. The CDR3 DNA is TGTGCCAGCAGCTTATCAGGGGACACTGAAGCTTTCTTT.

J is TRBJ2-7 and V is TRBV6-1; D is undetermined. The CDR3 extends over 10 amino acids. Deletions cut 6 bases from V and 3 bases from J, with 3 bases between. Looked up from germline, CDR1 is MNHNS and CDR2 is SASEGT. CDR3 sequence reads: CASSHYEQYF. The CDR3 DNA reads TGTGCCAGCAGCCACTACGAGCAGTACTTC.

The chain carries TRBV28 and TRBJ2-1; the D gene could be TRBD1 or TRBD2 (6 bases each). CDR3 length: 13 amino acids. Trimming pared 6 bases from V and 8 bases from J, leaving 14 bases between. Germline CDR1 is MDHEN and CDR2 is SYDVKM. The CDR3 sequence is CASRPTGADEQFF. CDR3 nucleotides: TGTGCCAGCAGGCCGACGGGGGCGGATGAGCAGTTCTTC. Full variable domain (outside the CDR3, taken from reference TRBV28 and TRBJ2-1): DVKVTQSSRYLVKRTGEKVFLECVQDMDHENMFWYRQDPGLGLRLIYFSYDVKMKEKGDIPEGYSVSREKKERFSLILESASTNQTSMYLCASRPTGADEQFFGPGTRLTVL.

The genes are TRBV30 and TRBJ2-2; D not certain. Germline V lookup: CDR1 GTSNPN, CDR2 SVGIG (reference sequence). The CDR3 is made up of 14 amino acids. Trimming shortened V by 0 bases and J by 4 bases, and 9 bases separated the two germline ends. The CDR3 DNA sequence: TGTGCCTGGAGTGTACGATGGACCACCGGGGAGCTGTTTTTT. Translation gives CAWSVRWTTGELFF. Full variable domain (rest looked up from reference TRBV30 and TRBJ2-2): SQTIHQWPATLVQPVGSPLSLECTVEGTSNPNLYWYRQAAGRGLQLLFYSVGIGQISSEVPQNLSASRPQDRQFILSSKKLLLSDSGFYLCAWSVRWTTGELFFGEGSRLTVL.

The chain uses TRBV28 and TRBJ1-2, with TRBD1 matching 7 bases. V trimming: 2 bases; J trimming: 5 bases; junction bases outside the gene matches: 2. The germline CDR1 and CDR2 sequences are MDHEN and SYDVKM. The CDR3 extends over 13 amino acids. The CDR3 coding sequence is TGTGCCAGCAGTTTAGGGACAGCGTATGGCTACACCTTC. Its translation is CASSLGTAYGYTF.

The chain carries TRBV9 and TRBJ2-5, with 7 bases matching TRBD2. Trimming took 2 bases from V and 1 from J; bases not matched to a gene: 5. The germline V gene has CDR1 SGDLS and CDR2 YYNGEE. This CDR3 has 15 amino acids. CDR3: CASSVGGRLQETQYF. The CDR3 bases are TGTGCCAGCAGCGTGGGAGGGAGACTCCAAGAGACCCAGTACTTC.

The chain is built from TRBV30 and TRBJ1-3; 10 positions match TRBD1. The V gene's germline CDR1 is GTSNPN and CDR2 SVGIG (reference sequence). V dropped 3 bases and J dropped 4; count of bases not matched to a gene: 6. The CDR3 has 15 residues. CDR3 residues: CAWRKGQGLGNTIYF. The CDR3 DNA is TGTGCCTGGAGAAAGGGACAGGGGTTAGGAAACACCATATATTTT.

This rearrangement joins TRBV19 to TRBJ1-1; D is undetermined. The CDR3 runs 15 residues. Germline values: CDR1 LNHDA, CDR2 SQIVND (reference sequence). V was clipped by 3 bases and J by 0 bases, with 11 bases between them. CDR3 coding DNA: TGTGCCAGTAGTATTTCGGCCACCGTGAACACTGAAGCTTTCTTT. Its protein is CASSISATVNTEAFF.

V and J are TRBV28 and TRBJ2-7, with TRBD1 identical over 7 bases. The CDR3 is made up of 17 amino acids. The J segment lost 4 bases and the V segment lost 5 bases, leaving 17 bases of the junction unmatched. Germline CDR1 is MDHEN and CDR2 is SYDVKM. CDR3 coding DNA: TGTGCCAGCAGTCCCTATCGACTCGACAGGGTGGTATACGAGCAGTACTTC. Translation: CASSPYRLDRVVYEQYF.

This sequence joins TRBV6-1 and TRBJ2-5; TRBD1 matches at 9 bases. The J call may be mistaken, given a closer DNA end match to TRBJ2-7. Germline V gene sequence: CDR1 MNHNS, CDR2 SASEGT. The CDR3 runs 15 residues. The CDR3 loop is CASTPGTGHTYEQYF. CDR3 in DNA: TGTGCCAGCACCCCCGGGACAGGGCATACCTACGAGCAGTACTTC.

This chain connects TRBV6-6 to TRBJ1-4, with TRBD1 as a possible D gene (6 bases). Germline CDR1 is MNHNY and CDR2 is SVGAGI (reference sequence). With 10 bases removed from V and 4 bases from J, the gap between germline ends came to 16 bases. The CDR3 sequence is 14 residues long. The CDR3 DNA reads TGTGCCACCGGGACAAACGGCTTTAATGAAAAACTGTTTTTT. Translation: CATGTNGFNEKLFF.

The V call is TRBV13, the J call TRBJ1-4; no definite D call. With 3 bases removed from V and 3 bases from J, the gap between germline ends came to 8 bases. The germline V gene has CDR1 PRHDT and CDR2 FYEKMQ (reference sequence). The CDR3 is 14 residues long. CDR3 in DNA: TGTGCCAGCAGCTTGAGGGTTGCTAATGAAAAACTGTTTTTT. It yields the protein CASSLRVANEKLFF.

J is TRBJ2-5 and V is TRBV6-6; 7 bases fit TRBD2. The CDR3 is made up of 14 amino acids. Trimming removed 8 bases from V and 6 bases from J; junction bases left unmatched: 12. The germline CDR1 and CDR2 sequences are MNHNY and SVGAGI (reference sequence). CDR3 nucleotide sequence: TGTGCCAGCGGCCCCGGGACTAAAAAGAAGACCCAGTACTTC. Translating it yields CASGPGTKKKTQYF.

The chain combines TRBV18 with TRBJ2-7, with D perhaps matching TRBD1 or TRBD2 (7 bases each). The CDR3 totals 15 residues. V was shortened by 6 bases and J by 6 bases, with 21 bases between the two germline ends. Germline CDR1 reads KGHSH; CDR2 reads LQKENI. The chain's CDR3 is CASSQGGTARGEQYF. CDR3 coding DNA: TGTGCCAGCTCTCAGGGGGGGACAGCCAGGGGCGAGCAGTACTTC.

This chain joins TRBV6-6 and TRBJ1-6; D unclear. The CDR3 is 13 residues long. Germline CDR1 reads MNHNY; CDR2 reads SVGAGI (reference sequence). Deletions cut 4 bases from V and 10 bases from J, with 11 bases between. The CDR3 nucleotides read TGTGCCAGCAGTTCTAACAGTAAATCACCCCTCCACTTT. Its translation is CASSSNSKSPLHF.

This sequence joins TRBV19 and TRBJ2-5; 9 positions agree with TRBD2. This CDR3 has 14 residues. V trimming: 5 bases; J trimming: 3 bases; junction bases outside the gene matches: 4. Germline CDR1 LNHDA, CDR2 SQIVND (reference sequence). The CDR3 is CASSSLAGEETQYF. Written as DNA, the CDR3 is TGTGCCAGTAGTTCCTTAGCGGGGGAAGAGACCCAGTACTTC.

This chain joins TRBV7-2 and TRBJ1-2; D possibly corresponds to TRBD1 (5 bases). This CDR3 has 13 residues. The V end lost 0 bases, the J end lost 6 bases, and 8 bases lay between the germline ends. Looked up from germline, CDR1 is SGHTA and CDR2 is FQGNSA. CDR3: CASSLAGRDGYTF. The CDR3 DNA follows: TGTGCCAGCAGCTTAGCGGGCAGGGATGGCTACACCTTC.

This sequence joins TRBV7-9 and TRBJ2-2, with 10 bases fitting TRBD1. CDR3 length: 16 residues. V lost 4 bases to trimming and J lost 4 bases; unmatched junction nucleotides: 6. Looked up from germline, CDR1 is SEHNR and CDR2 is FQNEAQ (reference sequence). CDR3 amino acids: CASSSPGQGSTGELFF. The CDR3, as DNA: TGTGCCAGCAGCTCACCGGGACAGGGGAGCACCGGGGAGCTGTTTTTT.

This clone is deemed medium-sized. V gene TRBV6-5 combines with J gene TRBJ2-7; possibly TRBD1 for D (6 bases). CDR1 and CDR2 (germline): MNHEY, SVGAGI. The CDR3 has 13 amino acids. V gave up 5 bases and J gave up 1 base, with 9 bases separating them. CDR3 amino acids: CASSDRNSYEQYF. Written as DNA, the CDR3 is TGTGCCAGCAGTGACAGGAATTCCTACGAGCAGTACTTC.

This chain links TRBV2 with TRBJ2-1; D may be TRBD2 (6 bases). This CDR3 region has 16 residues. The V gene's germline CDR1 is SNHLY and CDR2 FYNNEI. V was cut by 0 bases and J by 0 bases, with 9 bases left in between. CDR3 protein: CASSEALGGSYNEQFF. The CDR3, as DNA: TGTGCCAGCAGTGAAGCGCTGGGGGGCTCCTACAATGAGCAGTTCTTC.

This chain connects TRBV5-1 to TRBJ2-7; 7 bases are a match to TRBD1. The CDR3 spans 14 residues. The germline V gene has CDR1 SGHRS and CDR2 YFSETQ. V lost 3 bases to trimming and J lost 0 bases; unmatched junction nucleotides: 3. The CDR3 spells CASSSRDSSYEQYF. In nucleotides, the CDR3 is TGCGCCAGCAGCTCCCGGGACAGCTCCTACGAGCAGTACTTC.

This rearrangement joins TRBV5-1 to TRBJ2-5, with D hard to call. Trimming shortened V by 2 bases and J by 7 bases, and 18 bases separated the two germline ends. Germline CDR1 SGHRS, CDR2 YFSETQ. There are 15 residues in the CDR3. CDR3 residues: CASSFPTYPPGTQYF. Written as DNA, the CDR3 is TGCGCCAGCAGCTTCCCTACATACCCCCCTGGGACCCAGTACTTC.